These 20 T cell receptor beta chains came from one sample sequenced in a study of post-analysis software for immune sequencing data. Findings and limits, study-wide: Comparison of patients with controls showed five TRBV segments more frequent in patients, TRBV5-6, TRBV5-1 and TRBV20-1 among them.

The library was made from cDNA and included unique molecular identifiers. TCRdb passed the PCR reads through MiXCR, listing each CDR3 protein once. Seen here are hundreds of thousands of distinct CDR3 sequences, 25% to 30% observed once, and the top ten hold around 0.56%. Their antigen targets remain unknown. Sequenced: blood. The receptors here all came from a girl between 10 and 17 years old with multiple sclerosis.

This clonotype occurred many times. The chain is built from TRBV4-1 and TRBJ1-2; no clear D gene. Deletions cut 0 bases from V and 4 bases from J, with 15 bases between. The CDR3 has 16 residues. The germline V gene has CDR1 MGHRA and CDR2 YSYEKL. CDR3 sequence (DNA): TGCGCCAGCAGCCAAGAACCCCCGTCGTACAGCTATGGCTACACCTTC. This encodes CASSQEPPSYSYGYTF.

As for this clonotype: The junction differs from germline at one of its ends, possibly a read error. The rearrangement joins TRBV10-3 to TRBJ2-3, with D maybe TRBD1 (5 bases). This CDR3 region has 14 residues. Germline assignment: CDR1 ENHRY and CDR2 SYGVKD. CDR3 DNA sequence: TGCGCCATCAGTGAGTCAAGGGGAACAGATACGCAGTATTTT. Translation gives CAISESRGTDTQYF.

There are many counts of this clonotype. V gene TRBV20-1 combines with J gene TRBJ2-7; a weak D match, TRBD2 (5 bases). Trimming took off 1 base at V and 2 bases at J, with 9 bases between the two ends. CDR1 is DFQATT, CDR2 SNEGSKA, per germline (reference sequence). The CDR3 contains 13 residues. This CDR3 is CSARGGYAYEQYF. The CDR3 DNA follows: TGCAGTGCTAGAGGCGGGTACGCCTACGAGCAGTACTTC.

The chain recombines TRBV6-5 with TRBJ2-5; D is possibly TRBD2 (6 bases). Germline loops: CDR1 MNHEY, CDR2 SVGAGI. Trimming cost V 5 bases and J 5 bases, with 15 bases left between them. This CDR3 is 14 amino acids long. Here the CDR3 reads CASSAGTAGETQYF. The CDR3, as DNA: TGTGCCAGCAGTGCCGGGACCGCGGGGGAGACCCAGTACTTC.

This clonotype was seen only once. The V and J genes are TRBV29-1 and TRBJ2-1; the D is unclear. The end of the DNA is better explained by TRBJ2-7, so the J call may be wrong. CDR1 is SQVTM, CDR2 ANQGSEA, per germline. The CDR3 loop spans 14 amino acids. CDR3 sequence reads: CSVQPLSRSHEQYF. The CDR3, as DNA: TGCAGCGTTCAACCCCTTTCCAGATCCCACGAGCAGTACTTC.

This clonotype was picked up many times. The chain is built from TRBV5-1 and TRBJ1-2, with D maybe TRBD1 (5 bases). Trimming took off 6 bases at V and 0 bases at J, with 15 bases between the two ends. The CDR3 totals 15 residues. The germline V gene has CDR1 SGHRS and CDR2 YFSETQ. In nucleotides, the CDR3 is TGCGCCAGCACCCCCCATGGGGACCCTAACTATGGCTACACCTTC. Its protein is CASTPHGDPNYGYTF.

The J gene is TRBJ2-3, the V gene TRBV24-1, with D possibly being TRBD1 (6 bases). V gave up 3 bases and J gave up 5 bases, with 23 bases separating them. The CDR3 contains 18 residues. Germline CDR1 and CDR2: KGHDR and SFDVKD. The CDR3, as DNA: TGTGCCACCAGTGATCCCGGACGTGGGGGCTCCCTTGGAGATACGCAGTATTTT. The encoded protein is CATSDPGRGGSLGDTQYF.

This clonotype was seen a single time. Possible read error: a much larger clone is one base away. J is TRBJ2-1 and V is TRBV12-3 or TRBV12-4, with D tentatively TRBD1 (5 bases). The CDR3 loop spans 12 amino acids. Trimming took 8 bases from V and 12 from J, leaving 17 bases between them. CDR3 bases: TGTGCCAGCGGCCGACCAGGGCCACGGCAGTTCTTC. Translating gives CASGRPGPRQFF.

J is TRBJ1-1 and V is TRBV7-8, with TRBD1 matching 10 bases. Germline lookup yields CDR1 SGHVS and CDR2 FQNEAQ. The V gene end was trimmed by 2 bases and the J gene end by 5 bases; junction bases not matched to a gene: 5. There are 15 residues in the CDR3. CDR3 amino acids: CASSLRQGAKTEAFF. CDR3 DNA sequence: TGTGCCAGCAGCTTAAGACAGGGGGCCAAAACTGAAGCTTTCTTT.

To note about this clonotype: A read error may account for a junction end that differs from germline. This chain links TRBV5-1 with TRBJ1-2; 11 nucleotides align to TRBD1. The germline V gene encodes CDR1 SGHRS and CDR2 YFSETQ. This CDR3 is 16 amino acids long. The CDR3 sequence: CVSRSTGTGGNYGYTF. As DNA, the CDR3 is TGCGTCAGCAGATCGACCGGGACAGGGGGGAACTATGGCTACACCTTC.

The CDR3 reads CASSLYGGLAGVQTQYF. The CDR3 DNA reads as TGCGCCAGCAGCTTGTATGGAGGACTAGCGGGAGTGCAGACCCAGTACTTC. V is TRBV5-1 and J is TRBJ2-5; 13 nucleotides align to TRBD2. The ends lost 1 base at V and 6 bases at J; junction bases unmatched: 9. Germline lookup yields CDR1 SGHRS and CDR2 YFSETQ. The CDR3 consists of 17 residues.

The chain has TRBV12-3 or TRBV12-4 and TRBJ2-3; 12 bases map to TRBD2. V shed 1 base, J shed 5 bases, and the junction held 10 bases outside the gene matches. CDR3 length equals 18 residues. This CDR3 is CASSLETPTSGSRDTQYF. Written as DNA, the CDR3 is TGTGCCAGCAGTTTAGAAACGCCGACTAGCGGGAGTCGAGATACGCAGTATTTT.

There are a few counts of this clonotype. V and J are TRBV7-9 and TRBJ1-6; D may be TRBD1 (5 bases). The germline V gene encodes CDR1 SEHNR and CDR2 FQNEAQ (reference sequence). CDR3 length: 15 residues. V gave up 3 bases and J gave up 6 bases, with 12 bases separating them. The CDR3 bases are TGTGCCAGCAGCTTGGATGGGGGATTTAATTCACCCCTCCACTTT. Translating gives CASSLDGGFNSPLHF.

This clonotype occurred many times. The chain links TRBV12-3 or TRBV12-4 to TRBJ2-5, with 9 bases aligning to TRBD2. The length of the CDR3 is 14 residues. V lost 7 bases and J lost 2; bases outside the gene matches: 5. CDR3 residues: CASIASGGQETQYF. As DNA, the CDR3 is TGTGCCAGCATCGCGAGCGGGGGGCAAGAGACCCAGTACTTC.

The genes are TRBV7-2 and TRBJ2-7; no firm D call. The ends were cut back, 1 base at V and 2 bases at J, with 12 bases in the middle. The CDR3 loop spans 15 amino acids. Germline-derived CDR1 and CDR2 are SGHTA and FQGNSA. The CDR3 region is CASSLDAGVTYEQYF. For the CDR3, the DNA is TGTGCCAGCAGCTTAGATGCAGGCGTTACCTACGAGCAGTACTTC.

Of note for this clonotype: Relative to the germline gene, one junction end is altered; a read error may explain this. CDR3 nucleotide sequence: TGCAGTGCTAGGGCCGTCACCTACAATGGGCAGTTCTTC. It translates to CSARAVTYNGQFF. The J gene is TRBJ2-1, the V gene TRBV20-1; D remains unclear. Germline assignment: CDR1 DFQATT and CDR2 SNEGSKA (reference sequence). This CDR3 contains 13 residues.

The chain combines TRBV28 with TRBJ2-3, with D tentatively TRBD1 or TRBD2 (5 bases each). V lost 8 bases and J lost 2, with 17 bases in between. This CDR3 has 15 residues. Per germline, CDR1 MDHEN and CDR2 SYDVKM. CDR3 bases: TGTGCCAGCTCGGGACCGAGAGAAGTCACAGATACGCAGTATTTT. It encodes CASSGPREVTDTQYF.

There are many counts of this clonotype. The rearrangement joins TRBV29-1 to TRBJ2-7; the D is unclear. This CDR3 contains 11 residues. CDR1 and CDR2 (germline): SQVTM, ANQGSEA. The ends were cut back, 6 bases at V and 4 bases at J, with 10 bases in the middle. Written as DNA, the CDR3 is TGCAGCGTACTCAGAGATTACGAGCAGTACTTC. It translates to CSVLRDYEQYF.

This clonotype was recorded at least ten times. The rearrangement joins TRBV29-1 to TRBJ2-1; possible D gene TRBD2, 6 bases. This CDR3 has 13 amino acids. Trimming took off 4 bases at V and 7 bases at J, with 14 bases between the two ends. Germline values: CDR1 SQVTM, CDR2 ANQGSEA. CDR3 in amino acids: CSVGVGGGNEQFF. In nucleotides, the CDR3 is TGCAGCGTTGGGGTTGGTGGGGGGAATGAGCAGTTCTTC.

The chain combines TRBV18 with TRBJ1-4; D gene unclear. This CDR3 is built from 16 residues. V was cut by 0 bases and J by 1 base, with 9 bases left in between. Germline V lookup: CDR1 KGHSH, CDR2 LQKENI. This CDR3 reads CASSPPVSGTNEKLFF. Written as DNA, the CDR3 is TGTGCCAGCTCACCACCGGTCTCGGGAACTAATGAAAAACTGTTTTTT.